These T cell receptor beta chains were read from a single sample in a study of blood T cell repertoires in COVID-19. Sequencing used immunoSEQ multiplex PCR; TCRdb keeps in-frame clones, though not all of them. The sample yields 70,000 to 95,000 clones, 81% seen once. Sequenced: peripheral blood. Every receptor here comes from a human donor in a cohort sampled during active COVID-19. Each CDR3 is given with its conserved first and last residue. The D gene is left open where the match is weak. Only part of the rows carry a size: once, few, many, or a class if the clone is expanded.

>TRBV2|once|TRBJ2-1|TRBD2
CASSDGLAGEQFF
TGTGCCAGCAGTGACGGACTAGCAGGTGAGCAGTTCTTC
>TRBV4-1|.|TRBJ2-7|TRBD1
CASSYGQVYEQYF
TGCGCCAGCAGCTACGGACAGGTCTACGAGCAGTACTTC
>TRBV18|.|TRBJ2-3|.
CASSRMTDTDTQYF
TGTGCCAGCTCACGGATGACAGACACAGATACGCAGTATTTT
>TRBV15|.|TRBJ1-5|.
CATSRARHSNQPQHF
TGTGCCACCAGCAGGGCAAGACATAGCAATCAGCCCCAGCATTTT
>TRBV21-1|.|TRBJ1-4|.
CASSIRQGANEKLFF
TGTGCCAGCAGCATCAGACAGGGAGCAAATGAAAAACTGTTTTTT
>TRBV18|once|TRBJ1-1|TRBD1
CASSPAQGAYTEAFF
TGTGCCAGCTCACCAGCTCAGGGGGCCTACACTGAAGCTTTCTTT
>TRBV25-1|.|TRBJ2-7|TRBD1
CASSEWGTGGSYEQYF
TGTGCCAGCAGTGAATGGGGAACAGGGGGCAGCTACGAGCAGTACTTC
>TRBV4-3|.|TRBJ1-6|TRBD1
CASSQYGTGSSPLHF
TGCGCCAGCAGCCAGTACGGGACAGGGTCTTCACCCCTCCACTTT
>TRBV6-2/TRBV6-3|.|TRBJ1-5|.
CASSYVAGLSNQPQHF
TGTGCCAGCAGTTACGTGGCAGGGCTTAGCAATCAGCCCCAGCATTTT
>TRBV10-3|.|TRBJ1-2|.
CAITTAGASYGYTF
TGTGCCATCACAACAGCGGGGGCCTCCTATGGCTACACCTTC
>TRBV6-6|.|TRBJ2-7|.
CASSRQETYEQYF
TGTGCCAGCAGCAGACAGGAAACCTACGAGCAGTACTTC
>TRBV6-6|.|TRBJ2-7|.
CASSYLTGYPSYEQYF
TGTGCCAGCAGTTATCTGACGGGGTATCCCTCCTACGAGCAGTACTTC
>TRBV4-1|.|TRBJ2-7|.
CASSQAQGYEQYF
TGCGCCAGCAGCCAAGCACAGGGCTACGAGCAGTACTTC
>TRBV4-1|few|TRBJ1-5|.
CASSQDIIGRPQHF
TGCGCCAGCAGCCAAGATATCATCGGGAGGCCCCAGCATTTT
>TRBV28|.|TRBJ2-2|TRBD1
CASRSQGARTGELFF
TGTGCCAGCAGATCCCAGGGGGCGCGGACCGGGGAGCTGTTTTTT
>TRBV6-2/TRBV6-3|.|TRBJ2-3|.
CASSYPMGRQTDTQYF
TGTGCCAGCAGTTACCCGATGGGGCGGCAGACAGATACGCAGTATTTT
>TRBV6-5|.|TRBJ2-7|TRBD1
CASSRTTGVYEQYF
TGTGCCAGCAGTCGGACGACAGGGGTCTACGAGCAGTACTTC
>TRBV5-5|.|TRBJ2-3|.
CASSLAGEIDTQYF
TGTGCCAGCAGCTTGGCGGGGGAAATAGATACGCAGTATTTT
>TRBV7-2|few|TRBJ1-6|.
CASSSDGQGSPLHF
TGTGCCAGCAGCTCGGATGGGCAGGGGTCACCCCTCCACTTT
>TRBV6-4|.|TRBJ1-2|TRBD1
CASRPTGVANYGYTF
TGTGCCAGCAGACCTACAGGGGTTGCTAACTATGGCTACACCTTC
>TRBV5-4|.|TRBJ1-4|.
CASSLAGATNEKLFF
TGTGCCAGCAGCTTGGCGGGTGCAACTAATGAAAAACTGTTTTTT
>TRBV7-2|once|TRBJ1-2|TRBD1
CASSSDRALYGYTF
TGTGCCAGCAGCTCCGACAGGGCCCTCTATGGCTACACCTTC
>TRBV11-2|.|TRBJ2-3|.
CASRGSRLRTDTQYF
TGTGCCAGTCGAGGTTCGAGACTTCGCACAGATACGCAGTATTTT
>TRBV2|.|TRBJ1-3|.
CASSEEVVRVYSGNTIYF
TGTGCCAGCAGTGAAGAGGTGGTCAGGGTATATTCTGGAAACACCATATATTTT
>TRBV5-4|.|TRBJ1-1|.
CASSSDPGQYNTEAFF
TGTGCCAGCAGCTCGGACCCGGGACAATATAACACTGAAGCTTTCTTT
>TRBV20-1|once|TRBJ2-3|.
CSASQPQTSDTQYF
TGCAGTGCTAGTCAACCCCAGACTAGTGATACGCAGTATTTT